A selection of T cell receptor beta chains follows, all from one sample in a study of shared clonotypes between healthy human individuals. Sequenced by immunoSEQ multiplex PCR; TCRdb stores in-frame clones only, minus some. The sample shows approximately 2.1 million clones, just over 90% of them seen only once. The material sequenced was naive CD4+ T cells from PBMCs. The receptors were gathered from a man in his late teens or twenties in good health. Some clones in this sample may be carry-over from other donors' samples. The CDR3 runs from the conserved cysteine through the conserved F or W. The D gene is left open where the match is weak. Expanded clones get a size class; other rows say once, few or many, or leave the size out.

V	J	D	size	DNA	CDR3
TRBV29-1	TRBJ1-1	.	.	TGCAGCGTTAAGATGGGGGCCATGAACACTGAAGCTTTCTTT	CSVKMGAMNTEAFF
TRBV10-3	TRBJ1-1	.	few	TGTGCCATCAGTGATGGTGCGAACACTGAAGCTTTCTTT	CAISDGANTEAFF
TRBV7-2	TRBJ2-7	.	.	TGTGCCAGCAGCTTAAGTTCGACCTACGAGCAGTACTTC	CASSLSSTYEQYF
TRBV7-2	TRBJ2-1	TRBD2	.	TGTGCCAGCAGCCCCACTAGCGGGAGGGCCGGGTACAATGAGCAGTTCTTC	CASSPTSGRAGYNEQFF
TRBV5-6	TRBJ2-5	TRBD1	.	TGTGCCAGCAGCTTGTTTTTCAGGGGGGAGACCCAGTACTTC	CASSLFFRGETQYF
TRBV28	TRBJ1-4	.	.	TGTGCCAGCAGTCTTCCGGGAAGGGGTAATGAAAAACTGTTTTTT	CASSLPGRGNEKLFF
TRBV12-5	TRBJ2-5	.	.	TGTGCTAGTGGTCTGATAGGAAGAGAGACCCAGTACTTC	CASGLIGRETQYF
TRBV30	TRBJ1-2	.	.	TGTGCCTGGAGTGATAGGAACTACTATGGCTACACCTTC	CAWSDRNYYGYTF
TRBV11-3	TRBJ2-7	.	.	TGTGCCAGCAGCCTAGGGGGGGACTCCTACGAGCAGTACTTC	CASSLGGDSYEQYF
TRBV11-2	TRBJ2-1	.	.	TGTGCCAGCAGCTTAGGAGGAGGACTGACCTACAATGAGCAGTTCTTC	CASSLGGGLTYNEQFF
TRBV27	TRBJ2-7	.	once	TGTGCCAGCAGTTTACGTGTAGCTCTGAGGGGTCTTTACGAGCAGTACTTC	CASSLRVALRGLYEQYF
TRBV29-1	TRBJ1-1	.	few	TGCAGCGTTTCTAATTACCCTCTTGAAGCTTTCTTT	CSVSNYPLEAFF
TRBV30	TRBJ2-3	.	.	TGTGCCTGGACACAGGAAGATACGCAGTATTTT	CAWTQEDTQYF
TRBV6-5	TRBJ2-1	.	.	TGTGCCAGCAGTTACAGGGCGGGGCCAGGCGTGAGGGAGCAGTTCTTC	CASSYRAGPGVREQFF
TRBV11-2	TRBJ2-5	.	.	TGTGCCAGCAGCGAAAATACAGGTTTCCAAGAGACCCAGTACTTC	CASSENTGFQETQYF
TRBV19	TRBJ1-5	.	once	TGTGCCACCTCCGTTAGGGGTACAGATAGCAATCAGCCCCAGCATTTT	CATSVRGTDSNQPQHF
TRBV19	TRBJ2-1	TRBD2	.	TGTGCCAGTAAGAGGACTAGCGGGAGGCGGGCCTACAATGAGCAGTTCTTC	CASKRTSGRRAYNEQFF